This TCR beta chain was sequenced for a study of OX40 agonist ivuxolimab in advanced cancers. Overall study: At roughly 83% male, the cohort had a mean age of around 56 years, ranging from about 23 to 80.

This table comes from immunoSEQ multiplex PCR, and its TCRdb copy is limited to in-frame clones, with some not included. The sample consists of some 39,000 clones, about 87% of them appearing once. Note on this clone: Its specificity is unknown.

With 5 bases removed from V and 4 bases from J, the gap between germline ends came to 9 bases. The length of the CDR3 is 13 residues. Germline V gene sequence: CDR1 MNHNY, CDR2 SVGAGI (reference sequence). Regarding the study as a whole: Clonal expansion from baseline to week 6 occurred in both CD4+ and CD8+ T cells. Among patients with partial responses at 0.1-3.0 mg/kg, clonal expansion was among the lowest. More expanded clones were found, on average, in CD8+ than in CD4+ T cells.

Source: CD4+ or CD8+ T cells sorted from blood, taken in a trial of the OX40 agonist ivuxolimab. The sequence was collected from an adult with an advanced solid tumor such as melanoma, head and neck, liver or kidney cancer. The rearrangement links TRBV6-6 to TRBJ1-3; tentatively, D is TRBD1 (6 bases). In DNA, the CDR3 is TGTGCCAGCAGTAGGGGGATGGGAAACACCATATATTTT. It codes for CASSRGMGNTIYF.